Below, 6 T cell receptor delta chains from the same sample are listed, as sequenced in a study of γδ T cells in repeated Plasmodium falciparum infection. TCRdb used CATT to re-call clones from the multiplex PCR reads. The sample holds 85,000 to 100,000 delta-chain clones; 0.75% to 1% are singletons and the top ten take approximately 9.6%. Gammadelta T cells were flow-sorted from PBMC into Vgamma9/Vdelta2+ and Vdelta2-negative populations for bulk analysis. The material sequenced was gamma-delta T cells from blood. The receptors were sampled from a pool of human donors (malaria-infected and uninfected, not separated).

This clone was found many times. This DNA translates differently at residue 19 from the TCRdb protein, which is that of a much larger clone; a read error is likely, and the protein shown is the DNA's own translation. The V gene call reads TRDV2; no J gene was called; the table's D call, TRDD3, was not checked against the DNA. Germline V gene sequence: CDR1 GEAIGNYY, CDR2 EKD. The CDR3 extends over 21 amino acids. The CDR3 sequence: CACDKRSWGFLKTWDTRQTFF. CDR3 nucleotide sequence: TGTGCCTGTGACAAGAGGAGCTGGGGGTTCCTTAAGACCTGGGACACCCGACAGACGTTTTTC.

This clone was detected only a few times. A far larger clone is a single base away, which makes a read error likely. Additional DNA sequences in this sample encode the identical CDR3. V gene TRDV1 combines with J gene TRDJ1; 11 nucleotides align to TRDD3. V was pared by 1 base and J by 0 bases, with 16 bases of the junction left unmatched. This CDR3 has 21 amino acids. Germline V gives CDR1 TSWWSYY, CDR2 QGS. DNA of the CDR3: TGTGCTCTTGGGGAACGGATCCGGTACTGGGGGATAAGTTCCTACACCGATAAACTCATCTTT. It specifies CALGERIRYWGISSYTDKLIF.

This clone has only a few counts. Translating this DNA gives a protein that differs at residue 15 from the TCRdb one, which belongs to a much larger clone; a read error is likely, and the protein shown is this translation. The CDR3 sequence is CACDTGDAHSWDTRKMFF. CDR3 coding DNA: TGTGCCTGTGACACGGGGGATGCCCACTCCTGGGACACCCGAAAGATGTTTTTC. This sequence joins TRDV2 and TRDJ3; TRDD3 agrees at 7 bases. The J gene comes from matching the DNA to germline here; TCRdb lacks it. CDR3 length: 18 residues. Germline V lookup: CDR1 GEAIGNYY, CDR2 EKD.

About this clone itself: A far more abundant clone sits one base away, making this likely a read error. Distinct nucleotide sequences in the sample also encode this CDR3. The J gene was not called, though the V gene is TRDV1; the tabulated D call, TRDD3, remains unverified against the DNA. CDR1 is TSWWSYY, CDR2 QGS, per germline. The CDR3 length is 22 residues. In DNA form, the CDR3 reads TGTGCTCTTGGGGAACCTGGCCTTCCTAGGTACTGGGGGATTGCCTACACCGATAAGCTCATCTTT. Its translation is CALGEPGLPRYWGIAYTDKLIF.

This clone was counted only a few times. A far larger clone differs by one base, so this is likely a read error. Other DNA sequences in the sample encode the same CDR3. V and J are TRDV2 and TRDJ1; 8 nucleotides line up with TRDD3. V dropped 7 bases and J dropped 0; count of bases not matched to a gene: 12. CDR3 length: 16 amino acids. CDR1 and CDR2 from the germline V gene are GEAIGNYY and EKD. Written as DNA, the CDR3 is TGTGCCTGCGACCCACGTACTGGGGGGGACACCGATAAACTCATCTTT. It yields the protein CACDPRTGGDTDKLIF.

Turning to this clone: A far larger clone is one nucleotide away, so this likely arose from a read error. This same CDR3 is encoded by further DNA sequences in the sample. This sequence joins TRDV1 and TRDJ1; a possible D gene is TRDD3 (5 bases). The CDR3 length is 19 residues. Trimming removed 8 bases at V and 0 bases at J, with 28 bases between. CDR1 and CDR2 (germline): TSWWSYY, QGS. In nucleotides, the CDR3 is TGTGCTCTTTCATACCGGGATGGTAGAGGGTTACAGTACACCGATAAACTCATCTTT. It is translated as CALSYRDGRGLQYTDKLIF.